This TCR beta chain was identified in a study of T cell responses to AZD1222 COVID-19 vaccine. Trimming pared 3 bases from V and 1 base from J, leaving 6 bases between. The CDR3 loop spans 13 amino acids. Germline CDR1 and CDR2: PRHDT and FYEKMQ (reference sequence). Measured with immunoSEQ multiplex PCR; TCRdb has only the in-frame clones, and not every one. The repertoire holds around 220,000 clones, with roughly 94% as singletons. The TCR was taken from an adult who received the MenACWY meningococcal vaccine as a control. J is TRBJ1-1 and V is TRBV13, with no clear D. Sequenced material: peripheral blood, taken 28 days after the second dose of the MenACWY control vaccine. CDR3 sequence (DNA): TGTGCCAGCAGCTTTTTGGAGAACACTGAAGCTTTCTTT. Translated, it gives CASSFLENTEAFF.